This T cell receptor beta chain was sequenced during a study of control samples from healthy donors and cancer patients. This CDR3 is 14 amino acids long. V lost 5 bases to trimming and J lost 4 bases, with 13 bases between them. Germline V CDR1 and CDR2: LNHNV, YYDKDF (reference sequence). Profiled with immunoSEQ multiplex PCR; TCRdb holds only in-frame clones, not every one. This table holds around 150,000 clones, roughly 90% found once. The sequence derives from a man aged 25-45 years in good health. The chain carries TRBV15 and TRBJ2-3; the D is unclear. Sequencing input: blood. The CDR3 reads CATSGLGGSDTQYF. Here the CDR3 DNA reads TGTGCCACCAGCGGTCTGGGTGGTTCAGATACGCAGTATTTT.